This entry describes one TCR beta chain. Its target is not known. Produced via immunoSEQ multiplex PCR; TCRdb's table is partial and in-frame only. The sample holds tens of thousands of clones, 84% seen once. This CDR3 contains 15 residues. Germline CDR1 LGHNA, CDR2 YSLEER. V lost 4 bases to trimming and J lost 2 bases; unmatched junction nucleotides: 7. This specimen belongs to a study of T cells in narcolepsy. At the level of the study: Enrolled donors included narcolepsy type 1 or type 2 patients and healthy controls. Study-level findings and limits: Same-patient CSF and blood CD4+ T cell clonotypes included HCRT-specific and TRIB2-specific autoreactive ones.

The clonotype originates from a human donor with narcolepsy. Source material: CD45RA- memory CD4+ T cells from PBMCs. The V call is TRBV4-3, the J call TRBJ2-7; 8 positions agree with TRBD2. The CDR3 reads CASSLQREPAYEQYF. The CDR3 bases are TGCGCCAGCAGCCTCCAGCGGGAGCCGGCCTACGAGCAGTACTTC.